This TCR beta chain was observed in a study of T cell responses to AZD1222 COVID-19 vaccine. Whole-study findings and limits: Repertoires in all cases were sampled only once the peak T cell response had passed. Females made up more of the donors, who were largely white British, and clonal diversity may have come out too low. Unmutated variant regions reportedly attract nearly half of all spike-specific TCRs.

Turning to this clone: The target antigen is unknown.

Sequencing used immunoSEQ multiplex PCR; TCRdb keeps in-frame clones, though not all of them. Here the sample spans under 70,000 clones, 79% being singletons. This receptor was identified in an adult in good health. The sequenced sample was peripheral blood, obtained on day 0 of MenACWY control vaccination.

This CDR3 reads CASSLLGGSSYEQYF. As DNA, the CDR3 is TGTGCCAGCAGCCTCCTTGGCGGGAGCTCCTACGAGCAGTACTTC. The chain carries TRBV11-2 and TRBJ2-7; 7 nucleotides match TRBD2. The CDR3 is 15 residues long. Germline-derived CDR1 and CDR2 are SGHAT and FQNNGV. V dropped 5 bases and J dropped 0; count of bases not matched to a gene: 7. Using reference TRBV11-2 and TRBJ2-7 for the parts outside the CDR3, the full variable domain is EAGVAQSPRYKIIEKRQSVAFWCNPISGHATLYWYQQILGQGPKLLIQFQNNGVVDDSQLPKDRFSAERLKGVDSTLKIQPAKLEDSAVYLCASSLLGGSSYEQYFGPGTRLTVT.